This TCR beta chain comes out of a study of control samples from healthy donors and cancer patients. In germline, CDR1 is LNHDA, CDR2 SQIVND (reference sequence). V lost 5 bases and J lost 7; bases outside the gene matches: 7. The CDR3 has 13 residues. Profiled with immunoSEQ multiplex PCR; TCRdb holds only in-frame clones, not every one. This table has around 74,000 clones, 85% to 95% appearing once. This clone came up once. The chain uses TRBV19 and TRBJ1-2; 7 bases map to TRBD1. This TCR came from an older woman in good health. The material sequenced was blood. In nucleotides, the CDR3 is TGTGCCAGTAGTGCGATGACAGGGCCTGGCTACACCTTC. It translates to CASSAMTGPGYTF.